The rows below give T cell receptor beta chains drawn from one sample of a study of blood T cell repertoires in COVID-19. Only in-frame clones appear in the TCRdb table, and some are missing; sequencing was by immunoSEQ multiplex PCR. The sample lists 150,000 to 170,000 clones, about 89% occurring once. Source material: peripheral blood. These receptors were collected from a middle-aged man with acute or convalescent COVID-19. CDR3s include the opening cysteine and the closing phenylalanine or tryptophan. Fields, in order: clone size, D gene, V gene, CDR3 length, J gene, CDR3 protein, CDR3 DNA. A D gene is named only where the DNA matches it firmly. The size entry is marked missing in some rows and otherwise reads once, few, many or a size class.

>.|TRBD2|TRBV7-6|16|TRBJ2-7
CASSSRGGRSIYEQYF
TGTGCCAGCAGTAGTCGAGGCGGGAGGTCCATCTACGAGCAGTACTTC
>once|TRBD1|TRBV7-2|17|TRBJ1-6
CASSPGERTGGNSPLHF
TGTGCCAGCAGCCCGGGTGAGCGGACAGGTGGAAATTCACCCCTCCACTTT
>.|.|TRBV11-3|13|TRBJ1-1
CASSFLTNTEAFF
TGTGCCAGCAGCTTTCTAACGAACACTGAAGCTTTCTTT
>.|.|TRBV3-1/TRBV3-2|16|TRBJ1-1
CASSQVDSGLNTEAFF
TGTGCCAGCAGCCAAGTCGACTCAGGGTTGAACACTGAAGCTTTCTTT
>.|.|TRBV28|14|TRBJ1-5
CASRGQYSNQPQHF
TGTGCCAGCAGAGGACAGTATAGCAATCAGCCCCAGCATTTT
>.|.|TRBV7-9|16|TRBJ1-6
CASSLAVRAANSPLHF
TGTGCCAGCAGCTTAGCGGTCAGGGCGGCCAATTCACCCCTCCACTTT
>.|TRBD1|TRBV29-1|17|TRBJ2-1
CSVAPPSRTGDYNEQFF
TGCAGCGTTGCCCCCCCATCTCGGACAGGGGACTACAATGAGCAGTTCTTC
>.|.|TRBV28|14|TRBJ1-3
CASSVTGSGNTIYF
TGTGCCAGCAGCGTTACAGGGTCTGGAAACACCATATATTTT
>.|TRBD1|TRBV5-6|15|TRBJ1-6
CASRFGQGPNSPLHF
TGTGCCAGCAGATTCGGACAGGGCCCTAATTCACCCCTCCACTTT
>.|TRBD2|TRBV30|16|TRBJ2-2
CAWSGLAGVSTGELFF
TGTGCCTGGAGTGGGCTAGCGGGCGTTAGCACCGGGGAGCTGTTTTTT
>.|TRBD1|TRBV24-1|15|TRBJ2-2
CATSDPTGLTGELFF
TGTGCCACCAGTGATCCGACAGGGTTAACCGGGGAGCTGTTTTTT
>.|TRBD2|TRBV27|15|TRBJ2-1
CASTKAGGSYNEQFF
TGTGCCAGCACGAAAGCGGGAGGGTCCTACAATGAGCAGTTCTTC
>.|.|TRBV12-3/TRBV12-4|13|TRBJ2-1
CASSLASKNEQFF
TGTGCCAGCAGTTTAGCGAGCAAGAATGAGCAGTTCTTC
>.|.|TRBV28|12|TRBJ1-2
CASKTGNYGYTF
TGTGCCAGCAAAACAGGGAACTATGGCTACACCTTC
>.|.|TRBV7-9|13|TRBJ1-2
CASSFTQNYGYTF
TGTGCCAGCAGCTTTACACAGAACTATGGCTACACCTTC
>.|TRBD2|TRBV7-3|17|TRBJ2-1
CASSSFPGLAGVNEQFF
TGTGCCAGCAGCTCCTTTCCGGGACTAGCGGGAGTCAATGAGCAGTTCTTC
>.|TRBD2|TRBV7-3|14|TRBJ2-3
CASSRGTSGVERYF
TGTGCCAGCAGCCGAGGGACTAGCGGGGTCGAACGGTATTTT
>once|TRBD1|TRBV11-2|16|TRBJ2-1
CASSLGQGYAYNEQFF
TGTGCCAGCAGCTTAGGACAGGGATATGCCTACAATGAGCAGTTCTTC
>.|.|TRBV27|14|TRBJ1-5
CASSLSGINQPQHF
TGTGCCAGCAGTTTGTCCGGGATAAATCAGCCCCAGCATTTT
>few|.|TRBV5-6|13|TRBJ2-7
CASSSFSDYEQYF
TGTGCCAGCAGTTCGTTTAGCGACTACGAGCAGTACTTC
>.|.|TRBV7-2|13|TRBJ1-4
CASSSWGGEKLFF
TGTGCCAGCAGCTCATGGGGAGGTGAAAAACTGTTTTTT
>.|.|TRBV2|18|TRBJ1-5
CASSERGLVAVANQPQHF
TGTGCCAGCAGTGAGAGAGGGTTGGTTGCAGTGGCCAATCAGCCCCAGCATTTT
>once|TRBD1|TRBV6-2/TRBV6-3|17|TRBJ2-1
CASSSLPTGGAYNEQFF
TGTGCCAGCAGCTCCCTGCCTACAGGGGGAGCCTACAATGAGCAGTTCTTC
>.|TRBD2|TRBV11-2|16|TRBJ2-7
CASSLGASGRTYEQYF
TGTGCCAGCAGCTTAGGGGCTAGCGGGAGGACCTACGAGCAGTACTTC
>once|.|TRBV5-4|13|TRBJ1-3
CASKQRAGNTIYF
TGTGCCAGTAAGCAGCGCGCTGGAAACACCATATATTTT
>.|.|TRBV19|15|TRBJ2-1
CASSPERRLYNEQFF
TGTGCCAGTAGTCCTGAGCGCAGACTATACAATGAGCAGTTCTTC
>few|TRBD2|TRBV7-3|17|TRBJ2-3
CASSLTHTSGSSDTQYF
TGTGCCAGCAGCTTGACCCACACTAGCGGGAGTAGTGATACGCAGTATTTT
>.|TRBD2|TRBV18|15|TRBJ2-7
CASSSTSGSIHEQYF
TGTGCCAGCTCATCGACTAGCGGGAGTATCCACGAGCAGTACTTC
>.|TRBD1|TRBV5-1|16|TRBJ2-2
CASSLRDRGRAGELFF
TGCGCCAGCAGCTTGAGGGACAGGGGGCGCGCCGGGGAGCTGTTTTTT
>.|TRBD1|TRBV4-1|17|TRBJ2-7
CASSQVAGTGDSYEQYF
TGCGCCAGCAGCCAAGTAGCCGGGACAGGGGATTCCTACGAGCAGTACTTC
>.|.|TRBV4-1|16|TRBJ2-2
CASSHSWGSFTGELFF
TGCGCCAGCAGCCATTCCTGGGGCAGTTTCACCGGGGAGCTGTTTTTT
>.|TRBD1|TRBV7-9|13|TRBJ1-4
CASGGQENEKLFF
TGTGCCAGCGGGGGACAGGAGAATGAAAAACTGTTTTTT
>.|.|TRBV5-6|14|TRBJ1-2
CASSPGGMALGYTF
TGTGCCAGCAGCCCGGGGGGGATGGCTTTGGGCTACACCTTC
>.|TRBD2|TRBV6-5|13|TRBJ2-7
CGGREGMFYEQYF
TGTGGGGGGCGGGAGGGTATGTTTTACGAGCAGTACTTC
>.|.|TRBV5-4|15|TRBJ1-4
CASSSGLATNEKLFF
TGTGCCAGCAGCTCAGGTTTGGCGACTAATGAAAAACTGTTTTTT
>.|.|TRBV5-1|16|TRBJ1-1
CASSPRPAGTNTEAFF
TGCGCCAGCAGCCCCCGGCCGGCAGGAACGAACACTGAAGCTTTCTTT
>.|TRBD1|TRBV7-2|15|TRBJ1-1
CASSLQGQGYTEAFF
TGTGCCAGCAGCTTACAGGGACAGGGCTACACTGAAGCTTTCTTT
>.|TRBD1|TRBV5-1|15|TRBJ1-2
CASSISSGQGGGYTF
TGCGCCAGCAGCATCAGCTCGGGACAGGGTGGTGGCTACACCTTC